This T cell receptor (beta chain) was profiled in a study of long-term antiretroviral therapy in people with HIV. General study results and limits: After ART, diversity increased yet remained lower than transplant donor controls.

The authors ran the immunoSEQ assay, v3.0, at survey level. Clones were sequenced by immunoSEQ multiplex PCR, and TCRdb holds only the in-frame ones, with some missing. Among under 40,000 clones listed, about four fifths were seen once. Germline V CDR1 and CDR2: MNHEY, SMNVEV (reference sequence). The CDR3 contains 16 residues. V was trimmed by 2 bases and J by 1 base, leaving 13 bases between them. With regard to this clone: Its antigen is still unknown.

The TCR originated in a man aged 18 to 35 with HIV. Sequences were derived from unsorted PBMCs, sampled 0.3 years after starting antiretroviral therapy. This chain connects TRBV27 to TRBJ2-3; tentative D call: TRBD2 (5 bases). This CDR3 is CASSLAQGSGTDTQYF. CDR3 DNA sequence: TGTGCCAGCAGTTTAGCTCAAGGTAGCGGCACAGATACGCAGTATTTT.